The 20 T cell receptor beta chains in this list originate from one sample, sequenced in a study of technical replicates of blood from four donors. The method was immunoSEQ multiplex PCR; TCRdb's version includes in-frame clones alone and lacks a portion of them. The sample records 85,000 to 100,000 clones, approximately 96% being singletons. What was sequenced was T cells isolated from PBMCs. These receptors came from a human donor in good health.

The rearrangement links TRBV5-1 to TRBJ2-5; the D gene is possibly TRBD2 (6 bases). The CDR3 extends over 15 amino acids. V was trimmed by 4 bases and J by 2 bases, leaving 15 bases between them. Germline CDR1 and CDR2: SGHRS and YFSETQ. The chain's CDR3 is CASSIGSSDQETQYF. The CDR3 nucleotides are TGCGCCAGCAGCATCGGATCTAGCGATCAAGAGACCCAGTACTTC.

The chain combines TRBV6-1 with TRBJ2-4; no definite D call. Germline CDR1 and CDR2: MNHNS and SASEGT. The V end was cut by 3 bases, the J end by 9 bases, with 12 bases between. CDR3 length equals 13 residues. The CDR3 here is CASSEVLESIQYF. The DNA for the CDR3 is TGTGCCAGCAGTGAGGTCCTGGAGAGCATTCAGTACTTC.

V is TRBV20-1 and J is TRBJ2-7, with a weak D call TRBD1 (5 bases). Germline V gene lookup returns CDR1 DFQATT and CDR2 SNEGSKA (reference sequence). The V end lost 6 bases, the J end lost 4 bases, and 10 bases lay between the germline ends. The CDR3 covers 11 residues. This CDR3 is CSATDRYEQYF. CDR3 bases: TGCAGTGCAACAGACAGATACGAGCAGTACTTC.

The chain recombines TRBV14 with TRBJ2-1; TRBD2 matches at 7 bases. Germline V gene lookup returns CDR1 SGHDN and CDR2 FVKESK. This CDR3 spans 15 amino acids. V was clipped by 5 bases and J by 0 bases; unmatched bases: 4. This CDR3 is CASSKTSFSYNEQFF. CDR3 sequence (DNA): TGTGCCAGCAGCAAGACTAGCTTCTCCTACAATGAGCAGTTCTTC.

The chain combines TRBV29-1 with TRBJ1-2, with D perhaps matching TRBD1 (6 bases). This CDR3 region has 11 residues. Germline loops: CDR1 SQVTM, CDR2 ANQGSEA. With 3 bases removed from V and 8 bases from J, the gap between germline ends came to 10 bases. The CDR3 is CSVDLTGGYTF. DNA for the CDR3: TGCAGCGTTGATTTAACAGGGGGCTACACCTTC.

The gene calls are TRBV21-1 and TRBJ2-3; TRBD1, as called in the table, went unchecked against the DNA. TRBV21-1 represents a pseudogene. The CDR3 is 16 residues long. The CDR3 nucleotides are TGTGCCAGCAGCAAACAGGGTGTACAAGGCACAGATACGCAGTATTTT. Translated, it gives CASSKQGVQGTDTQYF.

The V call is TRBV10-3, the J call TRBJ2-1, with 9 bases matching TRBD2. The CDR3 extends over 14 amino acids. Germline assignment: CDR1 ENHRY and CDR2 SYGVKD. V trimming: 4 bases; J trimming: 8 bases; junction bases outside the gene matches: 6. The CDR3 region is CAISGKAGGYEQFF. The CDR3 nucleotides are TGTGCCATCAGTGGGAAAGCGGGAGGCTATGAGCAGTTCTTC.

This sequence joins TRBV2 and TRBJ2-1; TRBD2 matches 11 bases. Trimming took 10 bases from V and 7 from J; bases not matched to a gene: 9. There are 14 residues in the CDR3. In germline, CDR1 is SNHLY, CDR2 FYNNEI. In nucleotides, the CDR3 is TGTGCCATCGATATGACTAGCGGGATTAATGAGCAGTTCTTC. Its protein product is CAIDMTSGINEQFF.

V usage is TRBV15 and J usage is TRBJ2-5; 10 bases are shared with TRBD1. Germline V gives CDR1 LNHNV, CDR2 YYDKDF (reference sequence). The V segment lost 0 bases and the J segment 4 bases; nucleotides outside the gene matches: 2. The CDR3 sequence is 15 residues long. CDR3 in amino acids: CATSRDRTGGETQYF. CDR3 DNA sequence: TGTGCCACCAGCAGAGATCGGACAGGGGGAGAGACCCAGTACTTC.

The J gene is TRBJ2-7, the V gene TRBV19; tentatively, D is TRBD2 (6 bases). The CDR3 runs 13 residues. Trimming stripped 5 bases from V and 7 bases from J, with 15 bases between. Germline lookup yields CDR1 LNHDA and CDR2 SQIVND (reference sequence). CDR3 sequence: CASSAGLNPEQYF. The CDR3 region has the DNA TGTGCCAGTAGTGCCGGACTAAATCCAGAGCAGTACTTC.

The chain has TRBV18 and TRBJ2-2, with D maybe TRBD1 (5 bases). Trimming left V 2 bases short and J 1 base short, with 11 bases between. CDR3 length: 16 residues. Germline loops: CDR1 KGHSH, CDR2 LQKENI. The CDR3 DNA reads TGTGCCAGCTCACCAAGAGACAGAGTGAACACCGGGGAGCTGTTTTTT. This translates into CASSPRDRVNTGELFF.

The sample holds a few counts of this clone. CDR3 region: CASSFINGDPTEAFF. CDR3 in DNA: TGTGCCAGCAGTTTCATCAATGGAGATCCCACTGAAGCTTTCTTT. The chain uses TRBV27 and TRBJ1-1; unclear D gene. Germline V gene lookup returns CDR1 MNHEY and CDR2 SMNVEV (reference sequence). The CDR3 is 15 residues long. Trimming removed 3 bases from V and 4 bases from J, with 15 bases in between.

This sequence joins TRBV6-1 and TRBJ1-5; no clear D gene. V was pared by 2 bases and J by 6 bases, with 14 bases between. The CDR3 extends over 15 amino acids. CDR1 is MNHNS, CDR2 SASEGT, per germline. The CDR3 nucleotides read TGTGCCAGCAGTGAATGGGCGTTGGGCATTCAGCCCCAGCATTTT. Residues: CASSEWALGIQPQHF.

The J gene is TRBJ2-5, the V gene TRBV11-2; D ambiguous. With 1 base removed from V and 2 bases from J, the gap between germline ends came to 17 bases. CDR1 and CDR2 from the germline V gene are SGHAT and FQNNGV. The CDR3 sequence is 17 residues long. CDR3 sequence: CASSLGVVTRHQETQYF. CDR3 sequence (DNA): TGTGCCAGCAGCTTAGGAGTGGTGACAAGGCATCAAGAGACCCAGTACTTC.

The table lists this clone with a count of one. The chain couples TRBV12-5 to TRBJ1-3, with D unresolved. V was pared by 3 bases and J by 3 bases, with 12 bases between. Germline V lookup: CDR1 LGHNT, CDR2 FRNRAP. The CDR3 runs 15 residues. The chain's CDR3 is CASGLMGRFGNTIYF. CDR3 nucleotide sequence: TGTGCTAGTGGTTTAATGGGGAGATTTGGAAACACCATATATTTT. Drawing the rest from reference TRBV12-5 and TRBJ1-3, the complete variable domain is DARVTQTPRHKVTEMGQEVTMRCQPILGHNTVFWYRQTMMQGLELLAYFRNRAPLDDSGMPKDRFSAEMPDATLATLKIQPSEPRDSAVYFCASGLMGRFGNTIYFGEGSWLTVV.

This chain joins TRBV7-9 and TRBJ2-6; tentative D call: TRBD2 (6 bases). This CDR3 comprises 15 residues. Germline CDR1 is SEHNR and CDR2 is FQNEAQ (reference sequence). V lost 2 bases to trimming and J lost 12 bases, with 17 bases between them. The CDR3 loop is CASSLKVRDSGVLTF. The CDR3 region has the DNA TGTGCCAGCAGCTTAAAGGTTAGGGACTCTGGCGTCCTGACTTTC.

The chain employs TRBV19 and TRBJ1-2; the match to TRBD1 covers 7 bases. The CDR3 has 11 amino acids. J was trimmed by 7 bases and V by 10 bases; bases with no gene match: 6. The germline CDR1 and CDR2 sequences are LNHDA and SQIVND (reference sequence). CDR3 DNA sequence: TGTGCCACAAACTCAGGGGGTGGCTACACCTTC. Its protein is CATNSGGGYTF.

The chain employs TRBV30 and TRBJ2-5, with unresolved D. With 0 bases removed from V and 5 bases from J, the gap between germline ends came to 16 bases. Germline CDR1 and CDR2: GTSNPN and SVGIG (reference sequence). The CDR3 sequence is 15 residues long. The DNA of the CDR3 is TGTGCCTGGAGTGTTTCTGGCCCAGTCTGGGAGACCCAGTACTTC. Translating gives CAWSVSGPVWETQYF.

The chain has TRBV30 and TRBJ2-3; maybe TRBD1 (5 bases). The CDR3 spans 13 residues. V lost 2 bases to trimming and J lost 6 bases, with 12 bases between them. CDR1 GTSNPN and CDR2 SVGIG come from the germline V gene (reference sequence). This CDR3 reads CAWSQGVVDTQYF. The CDR3 coding sequence is TGTGCCTGGAGTCAGGGTGTAGTGGATACGCAGTATTTT.

V is TRBV2 and J is TRBJ1-5; tentative D call: TRBD1 (6 bases). The CDR3 consists of 15 residues. The germline V and J ends were trimmed by 6 bases and 0 bases, with 12 bases remaining between them. CDR1 is SNHLY, CDR2 FYNNEI, per germline. Written as DNA, the CDR3 is TGTGCCAGCAGCTTACAGGGTTTTAGCAATCAGCCCCAGCATTTT. This translates into CASSLQGFSNQPQHF.